The clone carrying this T cell receptor (beta chain) has ten or more counts. The sample originates from a study of molecular identifiers for immune sequencing clone quantification. J gave up 5 bases and V 9 bases, and 2 bases lay outside the gene matches. This CDR3 is 12 amino acids long. The germline V gene has CDR1 LNHDA and CDR2 SQIVND (reference sequence). Using its own MiXCR run on the PCR reads, TCRdb lists one record per CDR3 protein. The sample consists of about half a million distinct CDR3 sequences, 25% of them appearing once. In the sort, naive CD8 T cells were defined as CD8+CD4-CCR7+CD45RA+.

The gene calls are TRBV19 and TRBJ2-2; 8 positions agree with TRBD1. Sequencing was performed on naive CD8+ T cells from blood, with Jurkat cell RNA spiked in. As to subset: FACS-sorted CD8+CD4-CCR7+CD45RA+ naive T cells. The source of this sequence is a human donor in good health. Some libraries in this study had Jurkat cell RNA spiked in. The CDR3 DNA is TGTGCCAGCCGGACAGGGACCGGGGAGCTGTTTTTT. As protein: CASRTGTGELFF. The variable domain in full, with the rest retrieved from reference TRBV19 and TRBJ2-2, is DGGITQSPKYLFRKEGQNVTLSCEQNLNHDAMYWYRQDPGQGLRLIYYSQIVNDFQKGDIAEGYSVSREKKESFPLTVTSAQKNPTAFYLCASRTGTGELFFGEGSRLTVL.